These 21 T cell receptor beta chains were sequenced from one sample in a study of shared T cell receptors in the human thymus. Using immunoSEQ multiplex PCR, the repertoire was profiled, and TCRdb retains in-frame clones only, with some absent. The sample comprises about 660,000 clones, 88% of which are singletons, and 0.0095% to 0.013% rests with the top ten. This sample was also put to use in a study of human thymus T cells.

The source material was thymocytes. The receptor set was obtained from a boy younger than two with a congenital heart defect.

Written as DNA, the CDR3 is TGCGCCAGCAGCCAAGAGGCGGGCGAGCAGTACTTC. Protein sequence: CASSQEAGEQYF. The genes are TRBV4-3 and TRBJ2-7, with a possible D match to TRBD2 (5 bases). Trimming pared 0 bases from V and 6 bases from J, leaving 6 bases between. The CDR3 has 12 amino acids. CDR1 and CDR2 from the germline V gene are LGHNA and YSLEER.

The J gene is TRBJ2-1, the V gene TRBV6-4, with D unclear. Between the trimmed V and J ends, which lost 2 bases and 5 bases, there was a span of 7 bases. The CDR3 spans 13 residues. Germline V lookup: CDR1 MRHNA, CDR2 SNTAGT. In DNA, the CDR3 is TGTGCCAGCAGTGACAGACACAACAATGAGCAGTTCTTC. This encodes CASSDRHNNEQFF.

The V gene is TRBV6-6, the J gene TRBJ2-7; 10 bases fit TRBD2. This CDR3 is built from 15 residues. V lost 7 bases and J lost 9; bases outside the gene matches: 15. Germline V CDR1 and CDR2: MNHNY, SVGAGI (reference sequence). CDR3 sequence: CASKRSGLAGEVQYF. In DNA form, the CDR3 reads TGTGCCAGCAAACGGTCCGGGCTAGCGGGAGAGGTGCAGTACTTC.

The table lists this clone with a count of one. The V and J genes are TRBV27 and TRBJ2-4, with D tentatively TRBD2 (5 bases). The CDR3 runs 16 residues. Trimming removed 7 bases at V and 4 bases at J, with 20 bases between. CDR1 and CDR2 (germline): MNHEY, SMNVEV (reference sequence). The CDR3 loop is CASKVIEDSGKNIQYF. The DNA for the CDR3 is TGTGCCAGCAAGGTGATTGAGGACTCGGGGAAAAACATTCAGTACTTC.

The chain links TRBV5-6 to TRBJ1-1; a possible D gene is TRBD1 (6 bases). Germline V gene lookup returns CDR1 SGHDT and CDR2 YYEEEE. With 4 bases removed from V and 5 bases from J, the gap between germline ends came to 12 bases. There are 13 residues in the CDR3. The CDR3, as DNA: TGTGCCAGCAGCACTGACAGGCGGACTGAAGCTTTCTTT. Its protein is CASSTDRRTEAFF.

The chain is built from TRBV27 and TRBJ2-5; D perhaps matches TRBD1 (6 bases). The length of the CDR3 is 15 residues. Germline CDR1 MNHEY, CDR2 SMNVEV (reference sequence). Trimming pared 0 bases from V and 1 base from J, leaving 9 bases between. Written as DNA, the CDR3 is TGTGCCAGCAGTTTATCCGGACAGCTCCAAGAGACCCAGTACTTC. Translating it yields CASSLSGQLQETQYF.

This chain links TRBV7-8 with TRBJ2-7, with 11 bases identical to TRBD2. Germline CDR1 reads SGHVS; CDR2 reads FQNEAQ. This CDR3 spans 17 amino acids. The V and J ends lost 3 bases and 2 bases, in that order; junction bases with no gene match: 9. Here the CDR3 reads CASSFGGLAGGPYEQYF. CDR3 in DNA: TGTGCCAGCAGCTTCGGGGGCTTAGCGGGAGGGCCCTACGAGCAGTACTTC.

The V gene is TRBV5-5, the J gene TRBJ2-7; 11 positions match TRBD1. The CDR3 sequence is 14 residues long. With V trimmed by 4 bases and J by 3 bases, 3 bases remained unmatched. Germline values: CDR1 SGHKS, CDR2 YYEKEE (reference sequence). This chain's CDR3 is CASSPGQGVYEQYF. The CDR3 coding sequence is TGTGCCAGCAGCCCGGGACAGGGGGTCTACGAGCAGTACTTC.

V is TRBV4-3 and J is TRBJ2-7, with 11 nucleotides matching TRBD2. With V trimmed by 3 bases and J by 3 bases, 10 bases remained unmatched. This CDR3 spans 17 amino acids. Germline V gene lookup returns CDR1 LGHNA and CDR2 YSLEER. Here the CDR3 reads CASSHDFTSGSFYEQYF. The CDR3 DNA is TGCGCCAGCAGCCATGACTTTACTAGCGGGAGCTTCTACGAGCAGTACTTC.

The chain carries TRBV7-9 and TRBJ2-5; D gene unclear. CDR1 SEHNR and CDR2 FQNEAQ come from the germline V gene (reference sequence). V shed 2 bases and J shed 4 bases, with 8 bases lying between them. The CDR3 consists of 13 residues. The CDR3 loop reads CASSLSVGETQYF. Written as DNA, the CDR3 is TGTGCCAGCAGCTTAAGCGTCGGAGAGACCCAGTACTTC.

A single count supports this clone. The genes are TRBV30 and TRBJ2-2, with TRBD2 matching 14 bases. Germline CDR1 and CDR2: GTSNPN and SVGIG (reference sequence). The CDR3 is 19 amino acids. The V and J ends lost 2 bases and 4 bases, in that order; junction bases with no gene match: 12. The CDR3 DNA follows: TGTGCCTGGAGTCCCCGGCCGGGACTAGCGGGAGCAGGCACCGGGGAGCTGTTTTTT. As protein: CAWSPRPGLAGAGTGELFF.

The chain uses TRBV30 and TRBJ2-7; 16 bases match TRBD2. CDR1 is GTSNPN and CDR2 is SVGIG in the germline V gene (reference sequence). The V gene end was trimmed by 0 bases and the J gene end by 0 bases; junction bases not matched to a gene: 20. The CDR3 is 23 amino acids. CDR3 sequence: CAWSVTRWPEPGLAGGSSYEQYF. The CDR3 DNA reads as TGTGCCTGGAGTGTAACAAGGTGGCCGGAACCGGGACTAGCGGGAGGGAGCTCCTACGAGCAGTACTTC.

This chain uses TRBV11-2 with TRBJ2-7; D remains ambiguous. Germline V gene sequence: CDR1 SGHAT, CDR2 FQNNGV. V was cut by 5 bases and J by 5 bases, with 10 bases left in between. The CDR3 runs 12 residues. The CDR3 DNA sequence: TGTGCCAGCAGCGGCCCCAGAAACGAGCAGTACTTC. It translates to CASSGPRNEQYF.

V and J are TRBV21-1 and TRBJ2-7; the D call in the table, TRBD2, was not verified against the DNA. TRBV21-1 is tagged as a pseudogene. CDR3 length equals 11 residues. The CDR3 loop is CARKKRCEQYF. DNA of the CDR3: TGTGCCAGGAAAAAGAGGTGCGAGCAGTACTTC.

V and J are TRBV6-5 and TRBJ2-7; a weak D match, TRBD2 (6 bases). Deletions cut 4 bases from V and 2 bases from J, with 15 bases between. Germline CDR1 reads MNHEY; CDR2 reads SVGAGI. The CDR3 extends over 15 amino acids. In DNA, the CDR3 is TGTGCCAGCAGTTCCCAGCGGGTCTCACCCTACGAGCAGTACTTC. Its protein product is CASSSQRVSPYEQYF.

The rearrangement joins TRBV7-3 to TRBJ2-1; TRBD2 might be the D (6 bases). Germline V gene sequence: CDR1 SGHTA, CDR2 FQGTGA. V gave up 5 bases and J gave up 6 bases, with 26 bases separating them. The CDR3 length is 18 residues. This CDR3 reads CASSRCRDVRRAVNEQFF. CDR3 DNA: TGTGCCAGCAGCCGTTGTCGGGATGTAAGGAGGGCCGTCAATGAGCAGTTCTTC.

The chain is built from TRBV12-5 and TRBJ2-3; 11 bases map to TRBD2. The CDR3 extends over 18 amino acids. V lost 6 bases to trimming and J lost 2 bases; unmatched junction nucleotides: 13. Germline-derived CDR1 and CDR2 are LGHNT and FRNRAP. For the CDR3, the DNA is TGTGCTAGTGGCCTCCTAGCGGGAGGTTGGGGGGACACAGATACGCAGTATTTT. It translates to CASGLLAGGWGDTDTQYF.

Here the CDR3 DNA reads TGTGCCATGCCCAAGGAGTATGAGCAGTTCTTC. Its protein is CAMPKEYEQFF. The chain links TRBV6-5 to TRBJ2-1; D is uncertain. CDR1 and CDR2 from the germline V gene are MNHEY and SVGAGI. The CDR3 spans 11 residues. The germline V and J ends were trimmed by 10 bases and 8 bases, with 12 bases remaining between them.

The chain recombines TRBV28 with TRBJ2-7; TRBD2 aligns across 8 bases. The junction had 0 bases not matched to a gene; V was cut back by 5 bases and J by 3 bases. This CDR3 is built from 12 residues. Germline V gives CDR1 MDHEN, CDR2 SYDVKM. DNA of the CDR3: TGTGCCAGCAGTGGGACTAGCTACGAGCAGTACTTC. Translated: CASSGTSYEQYF.

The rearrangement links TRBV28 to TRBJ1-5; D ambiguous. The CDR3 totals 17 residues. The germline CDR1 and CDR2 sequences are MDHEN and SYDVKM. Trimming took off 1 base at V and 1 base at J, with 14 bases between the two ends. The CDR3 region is CASSLSLPGSSNQPQHF. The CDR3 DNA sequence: TGTGCCAGCAGTTTATCCCTCCCGGGTTCCAGCAATCAGCCCCAGCATTTT.

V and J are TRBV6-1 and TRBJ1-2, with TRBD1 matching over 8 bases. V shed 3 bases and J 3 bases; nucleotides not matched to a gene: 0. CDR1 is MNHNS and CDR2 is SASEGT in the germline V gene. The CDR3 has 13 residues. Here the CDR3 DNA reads TGTGCCAGCAGTGACAGGGGGCACTATGGCTACACCTTC. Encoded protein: CASSDRGHYGYTF.